A single T cell receptor (beta chain) is shown here with its context. Every sample gave at least 5.5 micrograms of total RNA when it was extracted. J gave up 4 bases and V 6 bases, and 2 bases lay outside the gene matches. There are 13 residues in the CDR3. Germline CDR1 reads SNHLY; CDR2 reads FYNNEI. A sample-barcoded 5' primer and a J-beta primer mix were used in a second PCR of about 7 to 12 cycles. TCRdb reanalysed the 5' RACE reads using MiXCR and keeps one entry per CDR3 protein. The repertoire holds some 1,000,000 distinct CDR3 sequences, with approximately 25% as singletons. This record belongs to a study of blood T cells in healthy people across ages. The data were also submitted as part of a second study, on T cells of mothers and their children. This second study notes: In both related and unrelated pairs, TCR recombination output is shaped similarly by thymic selection.

This TCR came from a girl aged 2-10 years in good health. Input material: blood. The chain has TRBV2 and TRBJ1-4, with 7 bases aligning to TRBD1. CDR3 loop: CASSGQVNEKLFF. CDR3 nucleotide sequence: TGTGCCAGCAGCGGACAGGTTAATGAAAAACTGTTTTTT.